This T cell receptor beta chain was captured by sequencing in a study of blood T cells in healthy people across ages. Study outcomes and limitations: Any changes in expanded clonotypes were possibly confounded, as donor CMV status remained unknown.

With a J-beta primer mix and a sample-barcoded 5' primer, a second PCR ran about 7 to 11 cycles. TCRdb redid the calling of the 5' RACE reads with MiXCR, one entry per CDR3 protein. The sample records about 640,000 distinct CDR3 sequences, 58% being singletons. Extractions gave at least 5.5 micrograms of total RNA per sample. With respect to this clonotype: Its antigen is undetermined.

V was trimmed by 7 bases and J by 8 bases, leaving 11 bases between them. In germline, CDR1 is MNHEY, CDR2 SVGEGT. CDR3 size: 11 residues. V gene TRBV6-2 or TRBV6-3 combines with J gene TRBJ1-1; the D is unclear. This sequence originates from a man between 60 and 75 years old in good health. Material for sequencing was blood. Here the CDR3 reads CASTEETEAFF. DNA for the CDR3: TGTGCCAGCACTGAAGAGACAGAAGCTTTCTTT.